This TCR beta chain was recovered during a study of cytomegalovirus exposure and HLA in healthy donors. Primers: 60 Vbeta forward and 13 Jbeta reverse. Profiling relied on immunoSEQ multiplex PCR, and the TCRdb table lists in-frame clones only, not all of them. The data hold roughly 100,000 clones, with 76% observed a single time. Trimming took 0 bases from V and 0 from J, leaving 10 bases between them. The V gene's germline CDR1 is SGHDT and CDR2 YYEEEE. The length of the CDR3 is 16 residues. The chain is built from TRBV5-6 and TRBJ1-3; D is perhaps TRBD1 (6 bases). Material for sequencing was PBMCs. The receptor comes from a man aged 40-49 years in good health and CMV-seropositive. The CDR3 is CASSLGTVLSGNTIYF. In nucleotides, the CDR3 is TGTGCCAGCAGCTTGGGGACAGTTCTCTCTGGAAACACCATATATTTT.